The sample holds many counts of the clone carrying this T cell receptor (beta chain). Its antigen is unknown. The data derive from a study of human T cells and chemical hapten exposure. Study-wide context: Minor pooled library volume differences mainly drove per-sample TCR yield variation.

The CDR3 length is 13 residues. V was trimmed by 0 bases and J by 5 bases, leaving 5 bases between them. Individual cDNA molecules (in the library) carried attached unique molecular identifiers. TCRdb itself ran the RACE reads through MiXCR, one entry per CDR3 protein. Here the sample spans around 35,000 distinct CDR3 sequences, around 5% being singletons. Findings and caveats of the study: TCRs above 1 in 1000 frequency stayed constant with DPC sensitization.

Time point reported: healthy volunteer bleed at 6 weeks. Total RNA came from unfractionated whole blood. The chain employs TRBV12-3 or TRBV12-4 and TRBJ1-5, with unresolved D. The TCR comes from a human donor in good health. Some clones in this sample may be carry-over from other donors' samples. Material: whole blood. CDR3 DNA sequence: TGTGCCAGCAGTTTAGCGCGGGATCAGCCCCAGCATTTT. Translating it yields CASSLARDQPQHF.